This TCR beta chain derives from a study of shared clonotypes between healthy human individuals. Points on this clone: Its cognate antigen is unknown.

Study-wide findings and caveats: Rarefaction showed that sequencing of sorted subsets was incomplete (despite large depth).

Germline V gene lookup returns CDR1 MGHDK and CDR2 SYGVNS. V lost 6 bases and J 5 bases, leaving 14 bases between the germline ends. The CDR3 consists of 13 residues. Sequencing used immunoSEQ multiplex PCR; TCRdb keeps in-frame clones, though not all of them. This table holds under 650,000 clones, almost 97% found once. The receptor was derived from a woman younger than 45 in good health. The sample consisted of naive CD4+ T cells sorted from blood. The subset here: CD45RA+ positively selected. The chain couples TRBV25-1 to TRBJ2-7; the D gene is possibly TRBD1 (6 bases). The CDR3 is CASRQGATDEQYF. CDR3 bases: TGTGCCAGCAGACAGGGAGCTACCGACGAGCAGTACTTC.